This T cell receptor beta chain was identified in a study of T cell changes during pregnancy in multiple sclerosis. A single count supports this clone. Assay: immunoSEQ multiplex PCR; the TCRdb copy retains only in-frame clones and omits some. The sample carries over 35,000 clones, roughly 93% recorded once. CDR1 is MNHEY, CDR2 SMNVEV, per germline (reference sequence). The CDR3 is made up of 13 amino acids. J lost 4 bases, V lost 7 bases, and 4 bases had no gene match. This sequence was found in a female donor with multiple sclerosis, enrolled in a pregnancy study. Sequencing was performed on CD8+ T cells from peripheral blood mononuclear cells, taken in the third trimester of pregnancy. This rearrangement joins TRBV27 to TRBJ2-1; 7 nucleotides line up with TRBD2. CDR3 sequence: CASTASGYNEQFF. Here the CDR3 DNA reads TGTGCCAGCACAGCTAGCGGATACAATGAGCAGTTCTTC.